This entry describes one T cell receptor beta chain. No antigen is known for it. Germline CDR1 is ENHRY and CDR2 is SYGVKD. V gave up 2 bases and J gave up 2 bases, with 9 bases separating them. This CDR3 contains 14 residues. Some clones are missing from TCRdb's copy, which holds only in-frame ones; the method was immunoSEQ multiplex PCR. The sample consists of about 99,000 clones, over 75% of them appearing once. The entry originates in a study of OX40 agonist ivuxolimab in advanced cancers. Across the study: Dose-escalation patients suffered from hepatocellular carcinoma, melanoma, renal cell or head and neck cancer.

Study-wide findings and caveats: Also showing low normalized T-cell clonal expansion were some of the nonresponders. Clonal expansion from baseline to week 6 occurred in both CD4+ and CD8+ T cells. The work left the antigen specificity of expanded peripheral T cells undetermined.

The sequence came from an adult with an advanced solid tumor such as melanoma, head and neck, liver or kidney cancer. The sequences come from CD4+ or CD8+ T cells sorted from blood, collected in a trial of the OX40 agonist ivuxolimab. The V call is TRBV10-3, the J call TRBJ2-5; D is unclear. The CDR3 DNA reads as TGTGCCATCAGTGAGAGGCAGGAGCAAGAGACCCAGTACTTC. Protein sequence: CAISERQEQETQYF.